The entry below gives a single TCR beta chain sequence along with its context. This clone was recorded only once. No antigen is known for it. No base-level quality is on record; no much larger clone is a single base apart. The immunoSEQ Assay, a bias-controlled multiplex PCR, was used to amplify TCRbeta CDR3 regions from genomic DNA. On the authors' methods: The number of nucleated cells in each sample was estimated from the amplification of reference gene primers within the assay. Sequence reads were collapsed and filtered to measure the absolute abundance of every unique TCRbeta CDR3 rearrangement. Productive Simpson clonality was computed per sample as the square root of Simpson's diversity index over productive rearrangements. TCRdb retrieved this table from immuneACCESS and kept in-frame rearrangements only. Not all clones are present; in checked studies, unresolved V genes account for under half, and no reason is known for the remainder. Clone size and V and J calls were adopted from that table, with D and trimming inferred from the DNA. The table for this sample lists about 69,000 clones; 90% of them were counted only once. The ten largest clones add up to 4% to 6.5% of the sample.

The data stem from a study of blood T cell repertoires in COVID-19 (dated by TCRdb to the early 2020s). Looking at the study overall: Collaborator samples came from the United States, Italy and Spain and covered acute and convalescent phases of COVID-19. The material from the prospective study consisted of cDNA or gDNA derived from T cells, B-cell-depleted T cells, or PBMCs. Subjects who had been exposed to COVID-19, were actively infected with it, or had recovered from it provided the deeply sampled blood TCRbeta repertoires that made up the dataset. The repertoires were released in a freely available public database meant as a resource for research on the immune response to SARS-CoV-2. Samples came from the ongoing ImmuneRACE study (first 160 participants) plus 1,254 subjects from 6 global collaborators. A de-identified subject ID, COVID-19 status, age in years and sex were almost always included in the sample metadata. Where available, HLA class I and class II types were taken from metadata supplied by the sample provider and were not determined by assay-based typing. Findings and caveats that apply to the study as a whole: Clinical and demographic metadata were provided uncurated, with the amount varying by source and participant.

Collaborating institutions collected whole blood in K2EDTA tubes following their own protocols. For TCRbeta analysis, collaborators shipped samples in one of three forms: frozen whole blood, isolated PBMCs, or DNA extracted from either of those sample types. The cysteine opens and the phenylalanine closes a CDR3 of 14 amino acids. Only the CDR3 region is kept as DNA, spanning 42 bases read in frame from base 1. The germline V gene specifies SGHTA as CDR1 and FQGNSA as CDR2. Clipping removes 5 bases from V and 6 bases from J, with 8 as the unmatched junction base count. The sequence derives from a man aged 45-65 years with acute or convalescent COVID-19. Sequencing was done on a sample of peripheral blood. The rearrangement joined TRBV7-2 to TRBJ2-7, with 9 bases aligning to TRBD2. The DNA is as follows: TGTGCCAGCAGCCACCCCGGGACTAGCTCCGAGCAGTACTTC. Translation gives CASSHPGTSSEQYF.